The 26 T cell receptor beta chains below come from one sample, sequenced in a study of T cell repertoires in cytomegalovirus infection. Antigens for these TCRs are unknown. Each CDR3 protein gets one entry after TCRdb re-called the reads with MiXCR. The sample includes 650,000 to 900,000 distinct CDR3 sequences, about 29% of them seen just once. This sample comprised cultured CD8+ T cells from PBMCs, obtained from culture after CMV antigen stimulation. The receptors come from a human donor in good health (CMV status not recorded). Some clones in this sample may be carry-over from other donors' samples.

This clonotype was seen a few times. The chain is built from TRBV7-8 and TRBJ2-7, with D possibly being TRBD2 (7 bases). This CDR3 spans 14 amino acids. Germline CDR1 SGHVS, CDR2 FQNEAQ. Trimming cost V 0 bases and J 6 bases, with 12 bases left between them. The CDR3: CASSLAGGPREQYV. The CDR3 DNA reads TGTGCCAGCAGCTTAGCGGGGGGGCCACGCGAGCAGTACGTC.

This clonotype has a handful of counts. V is TRBV6-5 and J is TRBJ1-5; no clear D. CDR1 and CDR2 from the germline V gene are MNHEY and SVGAGI. The CDR3 sequence is 14 residues long. Trimming removed 6 bases at V and 7 bases at J, with 16 bases between. The CDR3 loop is CASRSGREKQPQHF. CDR3 coding DNA: TGTGCCAGCAGATCTGGACGGGAGAAGCAGCCCCAGCATTTT.

The V gene is TRBV19, the J gene TRBJ1-2; TRBD1 matches at 7 bases. From germline, CDR1 is LNHDA and CDR2 SQIVND (reference sequence). This CDR3 comprises 15 residues. Trimming cost V 7 bases and J 6 bases; bases outside gene matches: 14. Here the CDR3 reads CASIKGTAGGNGYTF. The CDR3 DNA reads as TGTGCCAGTATCAAGGGGACAGCCGGTGGGAATGGCTACACCTTC. The full variable domain, rest sourced from reference TRBV19 and TRBJ1-2, is DGGITQSPKYLFRKEGQNVTLSCEQNLNHDAMYWYRQDPGQGLRLIYYSQIVNDFQKGDIAEGYSVSREKKESFPLTVTSAQKNPTAFYLCASIKGTAGGNGYTFGSGTRLTVV.

This clonotype was counted ten times or more. This CDR3 is CASSPGQFTEAFF. The DNA of the CDR3 is TGTGCCAGCAGCCCAGGACAGTTCACTGAAGCTTTCTTT. V is TRBV7-2 and J is TRBJ1-1, with a weak D call TRBD1 (6 bases). Germline assignment: CDR1 SGHTA and CDR2 FQGNSA. Trimming removed 5 bases from V and 4 bases from J, with 11 bases in between. The CDR3 loop spans 13 amino acids. The full variable domain, with the rest looked up from reference TRBV7-2 and TRBJ1-1, is GAGVSQSPSNKVTEKGKDVELRCDPISGHTALYWYRQSLGQGLEFLIYFQGNSAPDKSGLPSDRFSAERTGGSVSTLTIQRTQQEDSAVYLCASSPGQFTEAFFGQGTRLTVV.

This chain links TRBV19 with TRBJ2-6; D uncertain. Germline values: CDR1 LNHDA, CDR2 SQIVND (reference sequence). V was shortened by 3 bases and J by 1 base, with 4 bases between the two germline ends. This CDR3 is built from 14 residues. The CDR3 DNA sequence: TGTGCCAGTAGTATGGCTTCTGGGGCCAACGTCCTGACTTTC. It encodes CASSMASGANVLTF.

This chain links TRBV4-1 with TRBJ1-4; the D gene is possibly TRBD1 (6 bases). The germline CDR1 and CDR2 sequences are MGHRA and YSYEKL. Deletions cut 4 bases from V and 0 bases from J, with 9 bases between. CDR3 length equals 15 residues. The CDR3 spells CASSRTDATNEKLFF. The DNA for the CDR3 is TGCGCCAGCAGCCGGACAGACGCAACTAATGAAAAACTGTTTTTT.

This clonotype was counted ten times or more. The V and J genes are TRBV7-9 and TRBJ1-4, with 12 bases fitting TRBD1. The ends lost 5 bases at V and 1 base at J; junction bases unmatched: 11. Germline CDR1 and CDR2: SEHNR and FQNEAQ (reference sequence). The CDR3 length is 19 residues. The CDR3 bases are TGTGCCAGCAGCACGACGACCCGGGACAGGGGGCAAACTAATGAAAAACTGTTTTTT. As protein: CASSTTTRDRGQTNEKLFF.

This clonotype was seen a handful of times. V and J are TRBV19 and TRBJ2-1; D unclear. V lost 4 bases and J lost 4, with 17 bases in between. This CDR3 spans 16 amino acids. From germline, CDR1 is LNHDA and CDR2 SQIVND (reference sequence). DNA for the CDR3: TGTGCCAGTAGTACTTCCGACCGTTCGGGTTACAATGAGCAGTTCTTC. Its translation is CASSTSDRSGYNEQFF.

This clonotype has more than one count but fewer than ten. This sequence joins TRBV29-1 and TRBJ2-5; D unclear. The germline V gene has CDR1 SQVTM and CDR2 ANQGSEA. This CDR3 region has 11 residues. The V gene lost 5 bases and the J gene lost 7 bases, with 11 bases spanning the gap. CDR3 loop: CSVPGMWTQYF. The CDR3 DNA sequence: TGCAGCGTTCCGGGTATGTGGACCCAGTACTTC.

This clonotype was detected a few times. The chain is built from TRBV29-1 and TRBJ2-7; 8 bases are a match to TRBD1. The CDR3 contains 14 residues. CDR1 is SQVTM and CDR2 is ANQGSEA in the germline V gene. The ends lost 6 bases at V and 3 bases at J; junction bases unmatched: 10. For the CDR3, the DNA is TGCAGCGTCGCCTACCAGGGGGCCGTCTACGAGCAGTACTTC. It specifies CSVAYQGAVYEQYF.

This clonotype was seen a few times. The chain links TRBV19 to TRBJ2-1; the match to TRBD2 covers 8 bases. This CDR3 region has 16 residues. J gave up 5 bases and V 3 bases, and 9 bases lay outside the gene matches. Germline assignment: CDR1 LNHDA and CDR2 SQIVND (reference sequence). The CDR3 spells CASSMVRAGDNNEQFF. For the CDR3, the DNA is TGTGCCAGTAGTATGGTTCGAGCGGGGGACAACAATGAGCAGTTCTTC.

The CDR3 DNA is TGCAGCGTTGTAGAAGGGCTCGGAGGGATTAACGAAAAACTGTTTTTT. Protein sequence: CSVVEGLGGINEKLFF. The V and J genes are TRBV29-1 and TRBJ1-4; D unresolved. With 4 bases removed from V and 8 bases from J, the gap between germline ends came to 23 bases. Germline V gene data show CDR1 as SQVTM and CDR2 as ANQGSEA. CDR3 length: 16 residues.

A remark on this clonotype: This likely comes from a read error, as the CDR3 has no conserved phenylalanine or tryptophan at its end. This chain connects TRBV7-2 to TRBJ2-7; TRBD2 might be the D (7 bases). This CDR3 contains 17 residues. Germline CDR1 is SGHTA and CDR2 is FQGNSA. Trimming removed 0 bases at V and 1 base at J, with 16 bases between. The CDR3 sequence: CASSLAGGGGASYEQYL. The CDR3 DNA sequence: TGTGCCAGCAGCTTAGCGGGGGGAGGGGGGGCTTCCTACGAGCAGTACTTG.

This clonotype was picked up many times. The CDR3: CASSWEGTDTQYF. The CDR3 DNA reads as TGTGCCAGCAGCTGGGAAGGCACAGATACGCAGTATTTT. The chain combines TRBV7-6 with TRBJ2-3; D gene uncertain. This CDR3 is built from 13 residues. The germline CDR1 and CDR2 sequences are SGHVS and FNYEAQ. The V end was cut by 4 bases, the J end by 1 base, with 6 bases between.

This chain joins TRBV7-4 and TRBJ1-5, with 8 bases matching TRBD1. Germline V gene lookup returns CDR1 SGHVT and CDR2 SQSDAQ. This CDR3 contains 14 residues. V shed 3 bases and J 8 bases; nucleotides not matched to a gene: 6. Here the CDR3 reads CASSFTGGVEPQHF. The CDR3 region has the DNA TGTGCCAGCAGCTTTACAGGGGGTGTTGAGCCCCAGCATTTT.

This clonotype was counted a few times. The chain links TRBV7-2 to TRBJ1-6, with a weak D call TRBD1 (6 bases). V lost 1 base and J lost 12, with 16 bases in between. Germline V lookup: CDR1 SGHTA, CDR2 FQGNSA. The CDR3 consists of 15 residues. In DNA, the CDR3 is TGTGCCAGCAGCTTAGGGGGGGCGTTTGTAGAACCCCTCCACTTT. Protein sequence: CASSLGGAFVEPLHF.

The V gene is TRBV5-8, the J gene TRBJ1-5; D remains unclear. Per germline, CDR1 SGHTS and CDR2 YDEGEE. With 5 bases removed from V and 1 base from J, the gap between germline ends came to 7 bases. The CDR3 has 13 amino acids. The CDR3 DNA reads TGTGCCAGCAGATCGGACAGCAATCAGCCCCAGCATTTT. Translated: CASRSDSNQPQHF. The whole variable domain, filled in from reference TRBV5-8 and TRBJ1-5, reads EAGVTQSPTHLIKTRGQQATLRCSPISGHTSVYWYQQALGLGLQFLLWYDEGEERNRGNFPPRFSGRQFPNYSSELNVNALELEDSALYLCASRSDSNQPQHFGDGTRLSIL.

This clonotype was detected a few times. V gene TRBV27 combines with J gene TRBJ1-3; tentatively, D is TRBD1 (5 bases). Trimming removed 6 bases from V and 1 base from J, with 13 bases in between. The CDR3 is 15 amino acids. Germline CDR1 is MNHEY and CDR2 is SMNVEV (reference sequence). The CDR3 reads CASRRGANSGNTIYF. The CDR3 nucleotides read TGTGCCAGCAGGCGGGGCGCGAATTCTGGAAACACCATATATTTT.

The chain couples TRBV2 to TRBJ1-1; D remains ambiguous. Per germline, CDR1 SNHLY and CDR2 FYNNEI. Trimming left V 11 bases short and J 1 base short, with 11 bases between. The CDR3 has 12 residues. In nucleotides, the CDR3 is TGTGCCGGAATTGGAGGGAACACTGAAGCTTTCTTT. Translated: CAGIGGNTEAFF.

This clonotype was recorded a few times. V is TRBV27 and J is TRBJ2-7, with TRBD1 matching over 8 bases. There are 13 residues in the CDR3. Per the germline V gene, CDR1 is MNHEY and CDR2 is SMNVEV (reference sequence). Losses at the gene ends were 5 bases for V and 2 bases for J; bases not matched to a gene: 2. The CDR3 region is CASSNRGTYEQYF. CDR3 nucleotides: TGTGCCAGCAGTAACAGGGGGACCTACGAGCAGTACTTC.

The V gene is TRBV10-3, the J gene TRBJ1-1; D perhaps matches TRBD1 (5 bases). Trimming shortened V by 6 bases and J by 3 bases, and 14 bases separated the two germline ends. This CDR3 is 14 amino acids long. The germline CDR1 and CDR2 sequences are ENHRY and SYGVKD. The CDR3 DNA follows: TGTGCCATCAGGAAGGGGCCGGGGGACACTGAAGCTTTCTTT. It codes for CAIRKGPGDTEAFF.

This clonotype was seen a handful of times. The gene calls are TRBV7-2 and TRBJ1-1, with 10 nucleotides matching TRBD1. The CDR3 extends over 13 amino acids. CDR1 is SGHTA, CDR2 FQGNSA, per germline. With 5 bases clipped from V and 12 bases from J, the junction kept 9 bases outside the gene matches. The CDR3 spells CASSPPGQGTTFF. The CDR3 region has the DNA TGTGCCAGCAGCCCCCCGGGACAGGGGACGACTTTCTTT.

The chain combines TRBV27 with TRBJ1-5; the D is unclear. Germline CDR1 is MNHEY and CDR2 is SMNVEV (reference sequence). This CDR3 is 15 amino acids long. Trimming stripped 8 bases from V and 3 bases from J, with 17 bases between. This CDR3 is CASRSDGRLNQPQHF. The CDR3 DNA reads TGTGCCAGCCGGTCCGACGGGCGCCTCAATCAGCCCCAGCATTTT.

This clonotype was detected only a few times. The chain's CDR3 is CASSPDRAANTGELFF. CDR3 coding DNA: TGTGCCAGCAGTCCTGACAGAGCCGCGAACACCGGGGAGCTGTTTTTT. This chain links TRBV27 with TRBJ2-2, with D possibly TRBD1 on 5 matching bases. This CDR3 has 16 amino acids. V gave up 5 bases and J gave up 0 bases, with 13 bases separating them. Germline lookup yields CDR1 MNHEY and CDR2 SMNVEV (reference sequence).

The J gene is TRBJ2-3, the V gene TRBV15; no clear D gene. CDR1 is LNHNV and CDR2 is YYDKDF in the germline V gene (reference sequence). This CDR3 has 12 amino acids. The V end lost 1 base, the J end lost 5 bases, and 4 bases lay between the germline ends. The CDR3 protein is CATSRAVDTQYF. CDR3 sequence (DNA): TGTGCCACCAGCAGAGCTGTAGATACGCAGTATTTT. Drawing the rest from reference TRBV15 and TRBJ2-3, the complete variable domain is DAMVIQNPRYQVTQFGKPVTLSCSQTLNHNVMYWYQQKSSQAPKLLFHYYDKDFNNEADTPDNFQSRRPNTSFCFLDIRSPGLGDTAMYLCATSRAVDTQYFGPGTRLTVL.

This clonotype was seen more than once but under ten times. The rearrangement links TRBV28 to TRBJ2-7, with D maybe TRBD1 (6 bases). This CDR3 is built from 14 residues. The V and J ends lost 3 bases and 4 bases respectively, with 13 bases between them. Germline CDR1 reads MDHEN; CDR2 reads SYDVKM. CDR3 nucleotides: TGTGCCAGCAGTTTCTTCAGGGGACCATACGAGCAGTACGTC. It yields the protein CASSFFRGPYEQYV.